This T cell receptor (beta chain) appears in the sequencing data of a study of graft-versus-host responses after intestinal transplantation. Overall study results and limits: GvH clones occurred in recipient marrow; some first appeared in ileum or blood. Allografts carried high graft-versus-host to host-versus-graft clonal ratios in patients having graft-donor T cell macrochimerism.

The CDR3 has 15 residues. V was pared by 2 bases and J by 7 bases, with 15 bases between. Germline V gene data show CDR1 as WSHSY and CDR2 as SAAADI. In the case of this clone: The antigen remains undetermined.

Clones were sequenced by immunoSEQ multiplex PCR, and TCRdb holds only the in-frame ones, with some missing. The sample holds 40,000 or so clones, more than 80% seen once. The clonotype was recovered from a human patient who received an intestinal transplant, so some T cells may come from the graft donor. The sequences come from PBMCs, collected nearly 750 days after intestinal transplantation. This rearrangement joins TRBV10-2 to TRBJ2-1; TRBD2 might be the D (6 bases). For the CDR3, the DNA is TGCGCCAGCAGTGAGGTAGTTGCGGGACCAAATGAGCAGTTCTTC. It encodes CASSEVVAGPNEQFF.